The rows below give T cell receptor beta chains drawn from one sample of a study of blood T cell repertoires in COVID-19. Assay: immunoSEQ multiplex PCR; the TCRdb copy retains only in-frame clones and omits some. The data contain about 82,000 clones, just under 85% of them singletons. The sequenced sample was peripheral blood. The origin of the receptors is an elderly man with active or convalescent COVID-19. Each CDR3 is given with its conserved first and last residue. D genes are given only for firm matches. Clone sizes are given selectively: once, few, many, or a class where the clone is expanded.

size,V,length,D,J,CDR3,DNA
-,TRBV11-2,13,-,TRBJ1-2,CASSRGGVYGYTF,TGTGCCAGCAGCCGCGGGGGGGTCTATGGCTACACCTTC
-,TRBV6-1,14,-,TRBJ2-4,CASSEEVLTNIQYF,TGTGCCAGCAGTGAAGAGGTCCTGACTAACATTCAGTACTTC
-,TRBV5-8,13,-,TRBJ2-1,CASSLNQYNEQFF,TGTGCCAGCAGCTTGAACCAGTACAATGAGCAGTTCTTC
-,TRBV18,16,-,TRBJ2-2,CASSPSANANTGELFF,TGTGCCAGCTCACCATCTGCGAACGCGAACACCGGGGAGCTGTTTTTT
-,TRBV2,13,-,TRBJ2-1,CASSERLAGEQFF,TGTGCCAGCAGTGAAAGGCTAGCTGGAGAGCAGTTCTTC
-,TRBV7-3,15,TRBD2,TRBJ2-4,CASSFSGSLVEIQYF,TGTGCCAGCAGCTTCAGCGGGAGTTTGGTCGAGATTCAGTACTTC
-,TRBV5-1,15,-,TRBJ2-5,CASSLVASVGETQYF,TGCGCCAGCAGCTTGGTCGCTAGCGTGGGAGAGACCCAGTACTTC
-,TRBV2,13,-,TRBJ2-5,CASRLVPGETQYF,TGTGCCAGCCGACTAGTTCCTGGGGAGACCCAGTACTTC
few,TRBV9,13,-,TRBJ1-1,CASSPGDHTEAFF,TGTGCCAGCAGCCCAGGGGACCACACTGAAGCTTTCTTT
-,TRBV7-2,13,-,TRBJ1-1,CASSLTENTEAFF,TGTGCCAGCAGCCTGACAGAGAACACTGAAGCTTTCTTT
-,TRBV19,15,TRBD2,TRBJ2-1,CASRGTSGRVEEQFF,TGTGCCAGTAGGGGGACTAGCGGGAGGGTGGAGGAGCAGTTCTTC
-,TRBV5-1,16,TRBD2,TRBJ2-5,CASSIAGGLRQETQYF,TGCGCCAGCAGCATAGCGGGGGGTTTACGCCAAGAGACCCAGTACTTC
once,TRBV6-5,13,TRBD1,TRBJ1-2,CASSRQGAEGYTF,TGTGCCAGCAGCAGACAGGGGGCGGAGGGCTACACCTTC
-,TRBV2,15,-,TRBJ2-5,CASSAGDRSQETQYF,TGTGCCAGCAGTGCGGGGGACAGAAGCCAAGAGACCCAGTACTTC
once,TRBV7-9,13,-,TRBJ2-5,CASTRSAGETQYF,TGTGCCAGCACCCGATCCGCGGGAGAGACCCAGTACTTC
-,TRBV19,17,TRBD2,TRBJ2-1,CASRSTSGRPSYNEQFF,TGTGCCAGTAGATCCACTAGCGGGAGACCTTCCTACAATGAGCAGTTCTTC
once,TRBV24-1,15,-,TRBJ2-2,CATSPGTQGTGELFF,TGTGCCACCAGTCCCGGGACTCAAGGGACCGGGGAGCTGTTTTTT
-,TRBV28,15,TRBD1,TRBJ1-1,CASRPTGAMNTEAFF,TGTGCCAGCAGGCCGACAGGGGCCATGAACACTGAAGCTTTCTTT
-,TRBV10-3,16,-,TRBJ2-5,CAISASGVARGETQYF,TGTGCCATCAGTGCCAGTGGAGTCGCGAGAGGAGAGACCCAGTACTTC
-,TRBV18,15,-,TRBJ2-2,CASSPMQGYTGELFF,TGTGCCAGCTCACCAATGCAGGGATACACCGGGGAGCTGTTTTTT
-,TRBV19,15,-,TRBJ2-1,CASSIGAGSYNEQFF,TGTGCCAGTAGTATAGGGGCAGGATCCTACAATGAGCAGTTCTTC
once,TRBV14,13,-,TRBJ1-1,CASSQDRDTEAFF,TGTGCCAGCAGCCAAGACAGGGACACTGAAGCTTTCTTT
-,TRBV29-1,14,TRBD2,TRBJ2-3,CSASGRGYTDTQYF,TGCAGCGCCAGCGGGAGGGGATACACAGATACGCAGTATTTT
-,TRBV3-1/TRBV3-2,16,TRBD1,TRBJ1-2,CASSQVDRGFDYGYTF,TGTGCCAGCAGCCAAGTAGACAGGGGTTTTGACTATGGCTACACCTTC
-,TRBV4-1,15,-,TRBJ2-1,CASSQNRWAYNEQFF,TGCGCCAGCAGCCAAAACAGGTGGGCCTACAATGAGCAGTTCTTC
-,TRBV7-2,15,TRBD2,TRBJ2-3,CASSLGPSGADTQYF,TGTGCCAGCAGCTTGGGTCCCAGCGGGGCAGATACGCAGTATTTT
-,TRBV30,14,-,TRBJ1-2,CAWSVLGRGGGYTF,TGTGCCTGGAGTGTACTGGGCAGGGGTGGCGGCTACACCTTC
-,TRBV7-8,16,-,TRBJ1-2,CASSPRTQGISGGYTF,TGTGCCAGCAGCCCTCGGACACAGGGAATCAGTGGTGGCTACACCTTC
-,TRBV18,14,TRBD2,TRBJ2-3,CASSSTSGTDTQYF,TGTGCCAGCTCCTCGACTAGCGGCACAGATACGCAGTATTTT
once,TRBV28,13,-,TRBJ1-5,CASRPAREQPQHF,TGTGCCAGCCGGCCGGCACGGGAGCAGCCCCAGCATTTT
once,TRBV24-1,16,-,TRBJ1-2,CATSDSARTNGYGYTF,TGTGCCACCAGTGATTCCGCCAGGACTAACGGCTATGGCTACACCTTC
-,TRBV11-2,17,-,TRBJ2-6,CASSLGVGLPGANVLTF,TGTGCCAGCAGCTTAGGGGTCGGACTCCCTGGGGCCAACGTCCTGACTTTC
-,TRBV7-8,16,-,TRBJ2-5,CASSLNPGLAEETQYF,TGTGCCAGCAGCCTAAACCCGGGACTCGCCGAGGAGACCCAGTACTTC
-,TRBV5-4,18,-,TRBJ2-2,CASSAPPGSPGGTGELFF,TGTGCCAGCAGCGCTCCTCCGGGGAGTCCCGGCGGCACCGGGGAGCTGTTTTTT
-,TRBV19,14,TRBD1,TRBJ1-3,CASSIRDRENTIYF,TGTGCCAGTAGTATCCGGGACAGGGAAAACACCATATATTTT